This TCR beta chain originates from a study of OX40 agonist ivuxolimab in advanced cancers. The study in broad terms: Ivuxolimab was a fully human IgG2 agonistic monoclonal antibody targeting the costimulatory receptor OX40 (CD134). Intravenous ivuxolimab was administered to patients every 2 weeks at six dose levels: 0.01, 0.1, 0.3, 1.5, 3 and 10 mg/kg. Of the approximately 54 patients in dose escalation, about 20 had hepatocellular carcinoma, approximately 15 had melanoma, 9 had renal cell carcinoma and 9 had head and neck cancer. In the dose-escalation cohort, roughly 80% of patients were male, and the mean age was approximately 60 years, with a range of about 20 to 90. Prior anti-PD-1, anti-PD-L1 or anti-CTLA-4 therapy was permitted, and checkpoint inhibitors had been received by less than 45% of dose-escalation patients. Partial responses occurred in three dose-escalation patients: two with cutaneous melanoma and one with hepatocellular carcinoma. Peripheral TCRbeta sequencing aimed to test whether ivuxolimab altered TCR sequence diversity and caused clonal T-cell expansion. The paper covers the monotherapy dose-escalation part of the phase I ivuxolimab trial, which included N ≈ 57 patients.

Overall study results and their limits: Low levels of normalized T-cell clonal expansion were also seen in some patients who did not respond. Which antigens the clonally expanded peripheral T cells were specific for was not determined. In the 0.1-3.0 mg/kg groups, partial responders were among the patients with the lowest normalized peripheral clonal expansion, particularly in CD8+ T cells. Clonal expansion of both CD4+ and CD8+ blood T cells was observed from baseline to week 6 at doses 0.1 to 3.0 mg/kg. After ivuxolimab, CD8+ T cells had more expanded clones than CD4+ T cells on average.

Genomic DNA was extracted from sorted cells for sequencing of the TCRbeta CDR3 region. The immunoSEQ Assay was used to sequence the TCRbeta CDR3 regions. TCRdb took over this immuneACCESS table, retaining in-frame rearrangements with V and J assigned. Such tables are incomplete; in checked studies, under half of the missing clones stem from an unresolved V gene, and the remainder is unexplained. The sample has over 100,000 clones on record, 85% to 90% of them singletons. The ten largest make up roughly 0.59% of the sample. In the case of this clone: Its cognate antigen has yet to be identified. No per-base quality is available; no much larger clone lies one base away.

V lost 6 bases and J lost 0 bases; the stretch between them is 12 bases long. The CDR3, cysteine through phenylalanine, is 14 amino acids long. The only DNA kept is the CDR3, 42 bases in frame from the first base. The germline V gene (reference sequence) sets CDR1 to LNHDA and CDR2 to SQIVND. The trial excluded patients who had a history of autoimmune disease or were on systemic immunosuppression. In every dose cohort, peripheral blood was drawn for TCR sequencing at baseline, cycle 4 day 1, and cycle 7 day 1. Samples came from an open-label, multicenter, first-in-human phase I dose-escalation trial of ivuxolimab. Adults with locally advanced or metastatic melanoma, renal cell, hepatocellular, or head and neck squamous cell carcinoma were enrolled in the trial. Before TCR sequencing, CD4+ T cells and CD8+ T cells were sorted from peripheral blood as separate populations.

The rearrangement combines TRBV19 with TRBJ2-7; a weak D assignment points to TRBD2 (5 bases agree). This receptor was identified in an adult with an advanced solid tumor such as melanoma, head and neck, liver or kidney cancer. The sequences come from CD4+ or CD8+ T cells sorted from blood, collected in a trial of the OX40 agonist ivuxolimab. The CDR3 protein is CASSHGLHSYEQYF. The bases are TGTGCCAGTAGCCACGGACTGCACTCCTACGAGCAGTACTTC. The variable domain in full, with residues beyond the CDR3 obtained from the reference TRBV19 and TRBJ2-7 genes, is DGGITQSPKYLFRKEGQNVTLSCEQNLNHDAMYWYRQDPGQGLRLIYYSQIVNDFQKGDIAEGYSVSREKKESFPLTVTSAQKNPTAFYLCASSHGLHSYEQYFGPGTRLTVT.